The clone carrying this T cell receptor beta chain was observed a few times. Time point denoted: sample taken at primary tumor resection. The study sequenced unsorted whole RNA from tumor, nontumor lung or frozen PBMC. The data stem from a study of spatial heterogeneity in lung cancer. This CDR3 has 13 residues. V dropped 2 bases and J dropped 5 bases, with 7 bases sitting between them. Germline CDR1 and CDR2: MNHNY and SVGAGI (reference sequence). A unique molecular identifier was attached to every TCR cDNA molecule. TCRdb re-analysed the 5' RACE reads in MiXCR, keeping a single row per CDR3 protein. The profile shows more than 20,000 distinct CDR3 sequences, roughly 4.6% of them singletons.

The chain carries TRBV6-6 and TRBJ2-1; D gene ambiguous. Sequences were derived from PBMCs, sampled at surgery. The sequence was obtained from a male donor with early-stage non-small cell lung cancer. Written as DNA, the CDR3 is TGTGCCAGCAGTTACGGGCCGAACAATGAGCAGTTCTTC. It translates to CASSYGPNNEQFF.